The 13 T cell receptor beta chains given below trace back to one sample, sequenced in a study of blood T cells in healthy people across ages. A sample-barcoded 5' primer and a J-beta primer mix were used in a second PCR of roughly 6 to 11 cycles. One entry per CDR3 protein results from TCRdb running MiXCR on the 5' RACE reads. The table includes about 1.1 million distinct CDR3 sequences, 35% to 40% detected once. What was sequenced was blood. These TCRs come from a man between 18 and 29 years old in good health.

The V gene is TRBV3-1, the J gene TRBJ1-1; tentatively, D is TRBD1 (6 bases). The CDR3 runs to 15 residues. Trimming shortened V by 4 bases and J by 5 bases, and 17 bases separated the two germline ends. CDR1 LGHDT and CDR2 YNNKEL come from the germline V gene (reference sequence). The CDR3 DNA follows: TGTGCCAGCAGCCGATCTAGCGGGGGCGCGACTGAAGCTTTCTTT. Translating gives CASSRSSGGATEAFF.

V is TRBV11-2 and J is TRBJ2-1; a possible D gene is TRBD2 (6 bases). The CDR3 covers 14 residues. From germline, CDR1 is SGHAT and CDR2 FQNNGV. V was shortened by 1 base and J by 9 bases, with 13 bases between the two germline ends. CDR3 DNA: TGTGCCAGCAGCTTAGCCGGGACTCCTAGTGAGCAGTTCTTC. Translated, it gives CASSLAGTPSEQFF.

The CDR3 loop reads CASSTNRGEETQYF. The CDR3 DNA reads as TGCGCCAGCAGCACGAACAGGGGCGAAGAGACCCAGTACTTC. This chain links TRBV5-1 with TRBJ2-5; 7 bases map to TRBD1. The germline CDR1 and CDR2 sequences are SGHRS and YFSETQ. The CDR3 runs 14 residues. V shed 4 bases and J 3 bases; nucleotides not matched to a gene: 6.

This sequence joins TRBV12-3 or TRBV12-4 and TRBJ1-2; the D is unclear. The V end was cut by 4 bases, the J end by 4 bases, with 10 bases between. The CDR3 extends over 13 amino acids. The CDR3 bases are TGTGCCAGCAGTTCACTGACAACCTATGGCTACACCTTC. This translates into CASSSLTTYGYTF.

The CDR3: CSGESTDTQYF. CDR3 in DNA: TGCAGTGGGGAAAGCACAGATACGCAGTATTTT. This chain connects TRBV20-1 to TRBJ2-3; no clear D. The ends were cut back, 7 bases at V and 0 bases at J, with 5 bases in the middle. Germline assignment: CDR1 DFQATT and CDR2 SNEGSKA (reference sequence). This CDR3 contains 11 residues.

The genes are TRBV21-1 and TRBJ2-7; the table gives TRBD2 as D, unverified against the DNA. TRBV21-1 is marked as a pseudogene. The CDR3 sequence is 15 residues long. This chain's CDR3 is CASSKGLAGSYEQYF. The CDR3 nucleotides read TGTGCCAGCAGCAAGGGACTAGCGGGGTCCTACGAGCAGTACTTC.

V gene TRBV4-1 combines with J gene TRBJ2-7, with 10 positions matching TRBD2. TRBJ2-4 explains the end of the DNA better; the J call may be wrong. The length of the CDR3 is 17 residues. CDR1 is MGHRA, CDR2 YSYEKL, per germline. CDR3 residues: CASSQGPSGGAQNIQYF. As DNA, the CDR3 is TGCGCCAGCAGCCAAGGTCCGAGCGGGGGGGCCCAAAACATTCAGTACTTC.

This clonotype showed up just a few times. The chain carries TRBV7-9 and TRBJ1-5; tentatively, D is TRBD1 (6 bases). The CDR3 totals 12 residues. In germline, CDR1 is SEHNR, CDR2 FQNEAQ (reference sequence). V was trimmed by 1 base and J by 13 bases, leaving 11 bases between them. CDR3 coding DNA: TGTGCCAGCAGCTTAGATTCCGGGACACAGCATTTT. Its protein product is CASSLDSGTQHF. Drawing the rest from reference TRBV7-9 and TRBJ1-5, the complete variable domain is DTGVSQNPRHKITKRGQNVTFRCDPISEHNRLYWYRQTLGQGPEFLTYFQNEAQLEKSRLLSDRFSAERPKGSFSTLEIQRTEQGDSAMYLCASSLDSGTQHFGDGTRLSIL.

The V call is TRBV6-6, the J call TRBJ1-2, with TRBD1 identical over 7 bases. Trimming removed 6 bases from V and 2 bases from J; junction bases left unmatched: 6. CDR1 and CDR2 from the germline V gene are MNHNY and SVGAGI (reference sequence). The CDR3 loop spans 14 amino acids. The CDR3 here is CASRQPGQNYGYTF. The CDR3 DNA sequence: TGTGCCAGCAGGCAACCGGGACAGAACTATGGCTACACCTTC.

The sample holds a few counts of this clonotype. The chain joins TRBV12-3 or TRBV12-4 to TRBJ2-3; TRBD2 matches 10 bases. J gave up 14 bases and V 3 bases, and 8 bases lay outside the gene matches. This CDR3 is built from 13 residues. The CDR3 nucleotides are TGTGCCAGCAGTTTCCGGGGTAGCGGGGGGTGGTATTTT. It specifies CASSFRGSGGWYF.

DNA of the CDR3: TGTGCCAGCAGCGTAGGGTGGCAGGGGGCCTACAATGAGCAGTTCTTC. It is translated as CASSVGWQGAYNEQFF. The V and J genes are TRBV9 and TRBJ2-1; 7 positions match TRBD1. The CDR3 is 16 residues long. Germline CDR1 and CDR2: SGDLS and YYNGEE. V was pared by 0 bases and J by 2 bases, with 5 bases of the junction left unmatched.

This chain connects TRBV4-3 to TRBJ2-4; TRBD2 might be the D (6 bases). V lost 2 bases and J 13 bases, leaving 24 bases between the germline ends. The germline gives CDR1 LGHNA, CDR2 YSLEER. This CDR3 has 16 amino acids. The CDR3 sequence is CASSQSGARGSQEQYF. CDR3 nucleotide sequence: TGCGCCAGCAGCCAATCCGGCGCCCGGGGGAGTCAGGAGCAGTACTTC.

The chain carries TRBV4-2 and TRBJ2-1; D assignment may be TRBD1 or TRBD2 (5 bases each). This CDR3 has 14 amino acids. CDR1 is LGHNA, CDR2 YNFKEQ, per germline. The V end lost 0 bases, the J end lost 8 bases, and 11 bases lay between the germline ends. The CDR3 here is CASSQDDSSDEQFF. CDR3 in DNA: TGTGCCAGCAGCCAAGACGACAGTAGCGATGAGCAGTTCTTC.